The source of this T cell receptor beta chain is a study of blood T cell repertoires in COVID-19 (dated by TCRdb to 2018 to 2020). In the study overall: Collaborator samples came from the United States, Italy and Spain and covered acute and convalescent phases of COVID-19. Subjects who had been exposed to COVID-19, were actively infected with it, or had recovered from it provided the deeply sampled blood TCRbeta repertoires that made up the dataset. The material from the prospective study consisted of cDNA or gDNA derived from T cells, B-cell-depleted T cells, or PBMCs. Where HLA class I and class II types were available, the types were taken from metadata supplied by the sample provider, not from assay-based typing. Sample metadata almost always included a de-identified subject ID, COVID-19 status, age in years and sex. The samples were drawn from the first 160 participants of the ongoing ImmuneRACE study and from more than 1,000 subjects provided by 6 global collaborators. The repertoires were released in a freely available public database meant as a resource for research on the immune response to SARS-CoV-2.

A word on this clone: There is no known antigen for this receptor. Per-nucleotide qualities are absent, and no much larger clonotype sits a single base away. The same CDR3 also results from other DNA sequences found in this sample.

Deletion took 6 bases off V and 1 base off J, with a span of 13 bases between the germline ends. The CDR3 holds 15 amino acids from the cysteine to the phenylalanine. Only the CDR3 portion is preserved as DNA: 45 bases, with reading frame beginning at the first base. CDR1 and CDR2 are read off the germline V gene (reference sequence) as MNHEY and SMNVEV. Each collaborating institution followed its own protocols to collect whole blood in K2EDTA tubes. For TCRbeta analysis, collaborator samples were shipped as frozen whole blood, as isolated PBMCs, or as DNA extracted from either sample type. On the study overall, not on this receptor specifically: The amount of clinical and demographic metadata varied by source and participant and was provided uncurated.

TCRbeta CDR3 regions were amplified from genomic DNA by means of the immunoSEQ Assay, a bias-controlled multiplex PCR. For the original study's pipeline: Within the assay, amplification of reference gene primers was used to estimate how many nucleated cells each sample contained. Sequence reads were collapsed and filtered to measure the absolute abundance of every unique TCRbeta CDR3 rearrangement. For each sample, productive Simpson clonality was calculated as the square root of Simpson's diversity index across productive rearrangements. This immuneACCESS table, as held by TCRdb, lists in-frame sequences with V and J called but not all clones. Of the missing ones, under half trace to an unresolved V gene in checked studies; the others have no known cause. For V, J and clone size, that table is used; D and trimming come from the DNA. For this sample there are some 150,000 clones; about 82% appear just once. 3% of the sample belongs to the ten largest clones.

Sequenced input: peripheral blood. This clonotype was sampled from a woman in her 40s with active or convalescent COVID-19. Rearrangement joined TRBV27 to TRBJ2-4; perhaps TRBD1 is the D gene, with 5 bases matching. The CDR3 region reads CASSPRELAKNIQYF. The bases read TGTGCCAGCAGCCCCAGGGAACTGGCCAAAAACATTCAGTACTTC.